These 29 T cell receptor beta chains came from one sample sequenced in a study of cytomegalovirus exposure and HLA in healthy donors. The PCR used 60 Vbeta and 13 Jbeta primers. Sequencing used immunoSEQ multiplex PCR; TCRdb keeps in-frame clones, though not all of them. Here the sample spans approximately 35,000 clones, about two thirds being singletons. Sequenced material: PBMCs. The receptor set was obtained from a man in his forties or fifties in good health and CMV-seropositive.

This clone was seen a single time. The rearrangement uses TRBV29-1 and TRBJ2-5; TRBD2 agrees at 10 bases. Germline CDR1 SQVTM, CDR2 ANQGSEA. The CDR3 sequence is 16 residues long. The J segment lost 6 bases and the V segment lost 0 bases, leaving 10 bases of the junction unmatched. The CDR3 sequence: CSVEDHRAGGLKTQYF. The CDR3 region has the DNA TGCAGCGTTGAAGATCACCGAGCGGGGGGGCTAAAGACCCAGTACTTC.

There are a few counts of this clone. V gene TRBV5-5 combines with J gene TRBJ1-1, with D maybe TRBD1 (5 bases). The CDR3 has 13 amino acids. Germline V CDR1 and CDR2: SGHKS, YYEKEE (reference sequence). With 3 bases removed from V and 8 bases from J, the gap between germline ends came to 14 bases. CDR3 bases: TGTGCCAGCAGCTCCCAAGGGGCCTTCGAAGCTTTCTTT. Encoded protein: CASSSQGAFEAFF.

This clone was picked up one time. The chain uses TRBV7-7 and TRBJ2-1; 7 bases line up with TRBD1. The CDR3 spans 14 residues. V shed 2 bases, J shed 3 bases, and the junction held 1 base outside the gene matches. The germline V gene encodes CDR1 SSHAT and CDR2 FNYEAQ (reference sequence). The CDR3 loop reads CASSLSGGYNEQFF. CDR3 sequence (DNA): TGTGCCAGCAGCTTATCAGGGGGCTACAATGAGCAGTTCTTC. The full variable domain, in which reference TRBV7-7 and TRBJ2-1 provide the parts outside the CDR3, is GAGVSQSPRYKVTKRGQDVTLRCDPISSHATLYWYQQALGQGPEFLTYFNYEAQPDKSGLPSDRFSAERPEGSISTLTIQRTEQRDSAMYRCASSLSGGYNEQFFGPGTRLTVL.

V usage is TRBV19 and J usage is TRBJ1-5, with a weak D call TRBD1 (6 bases). Trimming cost V 1 base and J 6 bases, with 19 bases left between them. Germline loops: CDR1 LNHDA, CDR2 SQIVND (reference sequence). CDR3 size: 17 residues. The DNA of the CDR3 is TGTGCCAGTAGTATAGGTGCGGTCGGGCGGGGGGCTCAGCCCCAGCATTTT. Protein product: CASSIGAVGRGAQPQHF.

The chain employs TRBV6-1 and TRBJ2-7, with 11 bases fitting TRBD2. Germline V gene data show CDR1 as MNHNS and CDR2 as SASEGT. This CDR3 contains 14 residues. The V segment lost 10 bases and the J segment 2 bases; nucleotides outside the gene matches: 7. The CDR3 DNA reads TGTGCCACCAAAAGACTAGCGGGGACCTACGAGCAGTACTTC. This codes for CATKRLAGTYEQYF.

This clone has a single count. The chain uses TRBV28 and TRBJ2-3; 10 bases match TRBD2. V lost 4 bases to trimming and J lost 5 bases; unmatched junction nucleotides: 9. Germline assignment: CDR1 MDHEN and CDR2 SYDVKM. The CDR3 is made up of 16 amino acids. In nucleotides, the CDR3 is TGTGCCAGCAGTTATCAAAGCGGGGGGGCCGTAGATACGCAGTATTTT. Translating gives CASSYQSGGAVDTQYF.

This clone was seen only once. The rearrangement links TRBV11-2 to TRBJ1-2, with D tentatively TRBD1 (6 bases). The germline CDR1 and CDR2 sequences are SGHAT and FQNNGV. There are 15 residues in the CDR3. V was clipped by 5 bases and J by 2 bases, with 15 bases between them. The chain's CDR3 is CASSPTGQGNYGYTF. The CDR3 nucleotides read TGTGCCAGCAGCCCCACCGGGCAGGGGAACTATGGCTACACCTTC.

The genes are TRBV27 and TRBJ1-5, with 12 bases that match TRBD1. Germline trimming cut 5 bases from V and 3 bases from J; bases unmatched to any gene: 5. CDR3 length equals 16 residues. Looked up from germline, CDR1 is MNHEY and CDR2 is SMNVEV (reference sequence). The CDR3: CASSLGTGGVNQPQHF. The CDR3 nucleotides read TGTGCCAGCAGTCTCGGGACAGGGGGCGTCAATCAGCCCCAGCATTTT.

The CDR3 protein is CASSLWSVQETQYF. The DNA for the CDR3 is TGTGCCAGCAGCTTGTGGTCAGTCCAAGAGACCCAGTACTTC. The chain combines TRBV5-6 with TRBJ2-5, with D hard to call. The germline CDR1 and CDR2 sequences are SGHDT and YYEEEE. The germline V and J ends were trimmed by 1 base and 1 base, with 8 bases remaining between them. This CDR3 is built from 14 residues.

This chain uses TRBV11-1 with TRBJ2-5; D is perhaps TRBD1 (6 bases). The J call may be incorrect, as the DNA end agrees better with TRBJ2-7. This CDR3 is 13 amino acids long. Germline CDR1 and CDR2: SGHAT and FQDESV (reference sequence). CDR3 residues: CASSPDSNYEQYF. CDR3 nucleotides: TGTGCCAGCAGCCCGGACAGTAACTACGAGCAGTACTTC.

V is TRBV28 and J is TRBJ1-3; D ambiguous. V dropped 3 bases and J dropped 2 bases, with 8 bases sitting between them. This CDR3 comprises 14 residues. From germline, CDR1 is MDHEN and CDR2 SYDVKM. This CDR3 is CASSLGDTGNTIYF. CDR3 coding DNA: TGTGCCAGCAGTTTGGGAGACACTGGAAACACCATATATTTT. Complete variable domain (other parts from reference TRBV28 and TRBJ1-3): DVKVTQSSRYLVKRTGEKVFLECVQDMDHENMFWYRQDPGLGLRLIYFSYDVKMKEKGDIPEGYSVSREKKERFSLILESASTNQTSMYLCASSLGDTGNTIYFGEGSWLTVV.

The rearrangement uses TRBV7-2 and TRBJ1-5, with no clear D. V gave up 1 base and J gave up 6 bases, with 4 bases separating them. Germline CDR1 SGHTA, CDR2 FQGNSA. This CDR3 has 12 residues. The CDR3 bases are TGTGCCAGCAGCTTAGACGGTCAGCCCCAGCATTTT. Amino acid sequence: CASSLDGQPQHF. Drawing the rest from reference TRBV7-2 and TRBJ1-5, the complete variable domain is GAGVSQSPSNKVTEKGKDVELRCDPISGHTALYWYRQSLGQGLEFLIYFQGNSAPDKSGLPSDRFSAERTGGSVSTLTIQRTQQEDSAVYLCASSLDGQPQHFGDGTRLSIL.

V gene TRBV21-1 combines with J gene TRBJ2-1; the table's D call, TRBD2, has no DNA check behind it. TRBV21-1 is classified as a pseudogene. The CDR3 length is 13 residues. Here the CDR3 DNA reads TGTGTGCAGCGGGCGAGCTCCTACAATGAGCAGTTCTTC. It encodes CVQRASSYNEQFF.

This rearrangement joins TRBV7-3 to TRBJ1-1, with D maybe TRBD1 (6 bases). The CDR3 is made up of 15 amino acids. CDR1 and CDR2 (germline): SGHTA, FQGTGA. Trimming stripped 5 bases from V and 1 base from J, with 14 bases between. The DNA for the CDR3 is TGTGCCAGCAGCCCAGAAGGACAGAAGAACACTGAAGCTTTCTTT. Its translation is CASSPEGQKNTEAFF.

This chain connects TRBV20-1 to TRBJ1-1; D is unresolved. The CDR3 runs 11 residues. With 6 bases removed from V and 7 bases from J, the gap between germline ends came to 12 bases. CDR1 is DFQATT and CDR2 is SNEGSKA in the germline V gene (reference sequence). The CDR3 reads CSAEDGHEAFF. The CDR3 region has the DNA TGCAGTGCGGAGGACGGCCATGAAGCTTTCTTT.

The chain links TRBV7-2 to TRBJ1-1, with TRBD1 matching 8 bases. The V gene end was trimmed by 3 bases and the J gene end by 5 bases; junction bases not matched to a gene: 5. Germline V gene lookup returns CDR1 SGHTA and CDR2 FQGNSA. The CDR3 spans 14 residues. The CDR3 DNA follows: TGTGCCAGCAGCTTTGGACAGGGAAGGACTGAAGCTTTCTTT. It translates to CASSFGQGRTEAFF.

The chain has TRBV5-6 and TRBJ2-4, with D uncertain. Germline CDR1 reads SGHDT; CDR2 reads YYEEEE. This CDR3 comprises 12 residues. Deletions cut 1 base from V and 5 bases from J, with 4 bases between. This chain's CDR3 is CASSLRENIQYF. The DNA for the CDR3 is TGTGCCAGCAGCTTGCGGGAAAACATTCAGTACTTC.

The rearrangement uses TRBV29-1 and TRBJ2-7, with a weak D call TRBD1 (5 bases). V lost 0 bases, J lost 0 bases, and 9 bases lay in between. CDR1 is SQVTM, CDR2 ANQGSEA, per germline. This CDR3 has 14 residues. The CDR3 loop reads CSVEDHDSSYEQYF. CDR3 DNA sequence: TGCAGCGTTGAAGATCACGACAGCTCCTACGAGCAGTACTTC.

This clone has a handful of counts. The chain employs TRBV9 and TRBJ2-3, with 8 bases that match TRBD1. V was pared by 4 bases and J by 0 bases, with 10 bases of the junction left unmatched. Germline CDR1 is SGDLS and CDR2 is YYNGEE. The CDR3 consists of 17 residues. CDR3 protein: CASSPVWRQGSTDTQYF. CDR3 DNA sequence: TGTGCCAGCAGCCCCGTCTGGAGACAGGGGAGCACAGATACGCAGTATTTT.

The rearrangement uses TRBV7-7 and TRBJ2-5; D is unresolved. Germline CDR1 and CDR2: SSHAT and FNYEAQ (reference sequence). The CDR3 extends over 13 amino acids. V lost 1 base to trimming and J lost 1 base, with 4 bases between them. In DNA, the CDR3 is TGTGCCAGCAGCTTAGGGGCCCAAGAGACCCAGTACTTC. This gives the protein CASSLGAQETQYF. The full variable domain, with the rest looked up from reference TRBV7-7 and TRBJ2-5, is GAGVSQSPRYKVTKRGQDVTLRCDPISSHATLYWYQQALGQGPEFLTYFNYEAQPDKSGLPSDRFSAERPEGSISTLTIQRTEQRDSAMYRCASSLGAQETQYFGPGTRLLVL.

This clone was picked up a small number of times. V is TRBV4-1 and J is TRBJ2-5; 8 nucleotides agree with TRBD1. The CDR3 has 15 amino acids. Per germline, CDR1 MGHRA and CDR2 YSYEKL. The V segment lost 4 bases and the J segment 2 bases; nucleotides outside the gene matches: 6. CDR3 sequence reads: CASSLRTGLQETQYF. CDR3 sequence (DNA): TGCGCCAGCAGCCTACGGACAGGGTTACAAGAGACCCAGTACTTC.

Only a few counts were recorded for this clone. The chain couples TRBV27 to TRBJ2-7; 7 bases map to TRBD2. With V trimmed by 1 base and J by 3 bases, 0 bases remained unmatched. The CDR3 contains 13 residues. Germline CDR1 is MNHEY and CDR2 is SMNVEV (reference sequence). CDR3 bases: TGTGCCAGCAGTTTATGGGGGGGCTACGAGCAGTACTTC. Encoded protein: CASSLWGGYEQYF.

This clone was seen once. This CDR3 is CAWVLAGGGTDTQYF. CDR3 DNA: TGTGCCTGGGTTTTAGCGGGGGGGGGCACAGATACGCAGTATTTT. The chain joins TRBV30 to TRBJ2-3; 11 nucleotides line up with TRBD2. Trimming at V came to 5 bases and at J to 1 base, leaving 5 bases not matched to a gene. The germline V gene has CDR1 GTSNPN and CDR2 SVGIG (reference sequence). This CDR3 has 15 residues. Complete variable domain (other parts from reference TRBV30 and TRBJ2-3): SQTIHQWPATLVQPVGSPLSLECTVEGTSNPNLYWYRQAAGRGLQLLFYSVGIGQISSEVPQNLSASRPQDRQFILSSKKLLLSDSGFYLCAWVLAGGGTDTQYFGPGTRLTVL.

J is TRBJ2-5 and V is TRBV6-1; TRBD1 aligns across 7 bases. This CDR3 spans 13 amino acids. Germline loops: CDR1 MNHNS, CDR2 SASEGT. With V trimmed by 6 bases and J by 7 bases, 8 bases remained unmatched. CDR3 nucleotide sequence: TGTGCCAGCAGACACGGGACAGACGCGACCCAGTACTTC. Its translation: CASRHGTDATQYF.

This clone was seen a single time. The V gene is TRBV7-2, the J gene TRBJ2-7, with a possible D match to TRBD2 (5 bases). From germline, CDR1 is SGHTA and CDR2 FQGNSA. V lost 3 bases and J 7 bases, leaving 19 bases between the germline ends. The CDR3 is 15 residues long. CDR3 sequence (DNA): TGTGCCAGCAGCTTGCCTCAAGGGCCGCGACTAGAGCAGTACTTC. Protein sequence: CASSLPQGPRLEQYF.

This clone was counted a few times. The chain recombines TRBV6-1 with TRBJ1-1; D is uncertain. CDR1 MNHNS and CDR2 SASEGT come from the germline V gene. There are 12 residues in the CDR3. V was pared by 5 bases and J by 6 bases, with 10 bases between. For the CDR3, the DNA is TGTGCCAGCAGTTTAAGGGAGTCTGAAGCTTTCTTT. Translating it yields CASSLRESEAFF.

This clone counts as medium-sized. The V and J genes are TRBV7-8 and TRBJ2-1; unclear D gene. Between the trimmed V and J ends, which lost 3 bases and 0 bases, there was a span of 15 bases. This CDR3 is built from 17 residues. Germline CDR1 and CDR2: SGHVS and FQNEAQ. Here the CDR3 DNA reads TGTGCCAGCAGCTTGTTCCACAGTCAAAACTCCTACAATGAGCAGTTCTTC. Its translation: CASSLFHSQNSYNEQFF.

The chain uses TRBV11-3 and TRBJ1-4; a weak D match, TRBD1 (5 bases). The V gene lost 1 base and the J gene lost 8 bases, with 14 bases spanning the gap. This CDR3 is 15 amino acids long. CDR1 SGHNT and CDR2 YENEEA come from the germline V gene. CDR3 nucleotide sequence: TGTGCCAGCAGCTTAGGCGTCAGGGTGGACGAAAAACTGTTTTTT. The encoded protein is CASSLGVRVDEKLFF.

CDR3 sequence: CASSFAGGEGETQYF. The CDR3 DNA follows: TGTGCCAGCAGCTTCGCGGGGGGGGAGGGGGAGACCCAGTACTTC. The chain combines TRBV7-2 with TRBJ2-5; 9 nucleotides agree with TRBD2. Trimming removed 3 bases from V and 5 bases from J; junction bases left unmatched: 7. This CDR3 is built from 15 residues. Germline lookup yields CDR1 SGHTA and CDR2 FQGNSA.